This is a list of T cell receptor beta chains from one sample in a study of T cell repertoires in cytomegalovirus infection. TCRdb re-analysed the reads in MiXCR, keeping a single row per CDR3 protein. The sample lists 90,000 to 130,000 distinct CDR3 sequences, around 10% occurring once. The antigens for these receptors are not known. Sequencing was performed on PBMCs, sequenced either directly or after in vitro stimulation (not recorded which). These receptors all come from a human donor in good health (CMV status not recorded). Some clones in this sample may be carry-over from other donors' samples. The CDR3 runs from the conserved cysteine through the conserved F or W. Fields, in order: J gene, V gene, D gene, clone size, CDR3 protein, CDR3 DNA. D genes are given only for firm matches. Not all rows give a size; the values are once, few, many and, for expanded clones, a class.

j_call: TRBJ1-1
v_call: TRBV7-3
d_call: .
clone_size: .
cdr3_aa: CASRHGGANTEAFF
cdr3_nt: TGTGCCAGTAGACATGGGGGGGCGAACACTGAAGCTTTCTTT

j_call: TRBJ2-7
v_call: TRBV7-9
d_call: .
clone_size: many
cdr3_aa: CASSPNSGGEQYF
cdr3_nt: TGTGCCAGCAGCCCAAACTCCGGGGGCGAGCAGTACTTC

j_call: TRBJ2-5
v_call: TRBV20-1
d_call: .
clone_size: few
cdr3_aa: CSARVVGGETQYF
cdr3_nt: TGCAGTGCTAGAGTCGTAGGCGGGGAGACCCAGTACTTC

j_call: TRBJ2-1
v_call: TRBV14
d_call: TRBD2
clone_size: .
cdr3_aa: CASSQASTSGGYNEQFF
cdr3_nt: TGTGCCAGCAGCCAAGCTTCAACTAGCGGAGGCTACAATGAGCAGTTCTTC

j_call: TRBJ2-3
v_call: TRBV7-2
d_call: .
clone_size: many
cdr3_aa: CASSPRVLSTDTQYF
cdr3_nt: TGTGCCAGCAGCCCCCGGGTCCTCAGCACAGATACGCAGTATTTT

j_call: TRBJ2-7
v_call: TRBV27
d_call: TRBD2
clone_size: medium-sized
cdr3_aa: CASSDPGLAPQIYEQYF
cdr3_nt: TGTGCCAGCAGTGATCCGGGACTAGCTCCCCAAATCTACGAGCAGTACTTC

j_call: TRBJ2-3
v_call: TRBV3-1
d_call: TRBD1
clone_size: .
cdr3_aa: CASSSTPGQGFTDTQYF
cdr3_nt: TGTGCCAGCAGTTCCACCCCGGGACAGGGGTTCACAGATACGCAGTATTTT

j_call: TRBJ2-1
v_call: TRBV25-1
d_call: .
clone_size: .
cdr3_aa: CASSDRILRQEQFF
cdr3_nt: TGTGCCAGCAGTGATCGAATACTTCGACAGGAGCAGTTCTTC

j_call: TRBJ2-3
v_call: TRBV11-3
d_call: .
clone_size: .
cdr3_aa: CASSLGRRDISTDTQYF
cdr3_nt: TGTGCCAGCAGCTTAGGGAGGAGGGATATCAGCACAGATACGCAGTATTTT

j_call: TRBJ2-2
v_call: TRBV7-2
d_call: TRBD2
clone_size: many
cdr3_aa: CASSLWTSGTGGELFF
cdr3_nt: TGTGCCAGCAGCTTGTGGACTAGCGGGACGGGCGGGGAGCTGTTTTTT

j_call: TRBJ1-1
v_call: TRBV6-8
d_call: TRBD1
clone_size: few
cdr3_aa: CASSGTGADTEAFF
cdr3_nt: TGTGCCAGCAGTGGGACAGGGGCCGACACTGAAGCTTTCTTT

j_call: TRBJ1-2
v_call: TRBV7-2
d_call: .
clone_size: many
cdr3_aa: CASSLSRRRGPGGYTF
cdr3_nt: TGTGCCAGCAGCTTATCAAGACGGCGGGGTCCAGGAGGCTACACCTTC

j_call: TRBJ2-1
v_call: TRBV7-9
d_call: .
clone_size: many
cdr3_aa: CASSPGRRVGEQFF
cdr3_nt: TGTGCCAGCAGCCCAGGGCGTCGAGTAGGTGAGCAGTTCTTC

j_call: TRBJ1-6
v_call: TRBV12-3/TRBV12-4
d_call: .
clone_size: few
cdr3_aa: CASARVNSPLHF
cdr3_nt: TGTGCCAGCGCCAGGGTTAATTCACCCCTCCACTTT

j_call: TRBJ1-1
v_call: TRBV12-3/TRBV12-4
d_call: .
clone_size: .
cdr3_aa: CASSFDVGGGYTEAFF
cdr3_nt: TGTGCCAGCAGTTTCGATGTGGGGGGAGGGTACACTGAAGCTTTCTTT

j_call: TRBJ1-2
v_call: TRBV3-1
d_call: TRBD1
clone_size: .
cdr3_aa: CASSHWTGANYGYTF
cdr3_nt: TGTGCCAGCAGCCACTGGACAGGAGCTAACTATGGCTACACCTTC

j_call: TRBJ2-1
v_call: TRBV6-2/TRBV6-3
d_call: .
clone_size: .
cdr3_aa: CASRGTYNEQFF
cdr3_nt: TGTGCCAGCCGCGGGACTTACAATGAGCAGTTCTTC

j_call: TRBJ2-5
v_call: TRBV7-2
d_call: TRBD2
clone_size: many
cdr3_aa: CASSLVASGEETQYF
cdr3_nt: TGTGCCAGCAGCTTAGTCGCTAGCGGGGAAGAGACCCAGTACTTC

j_call: TRBJ1-5
v_call: TRBV12-3/TRBV12-4
d_call: TRBD1
clone_size: many
cdr3_aa: CASSPGTENQPQHF
cdr3_nt: TGTGCCAGCAGCCCCGGGACAGAAAATCAGCCCCAGCATTTT

j_call: TRBJ1-2
v_call: TRBV5-6
d_call: TRBD1
clone_size: .
cdr3_aa: CASSVRRTGDYGYTF
cdr3_nt: TGTGCCAGCAGCGTTAGACGGACAGGGGACTATGGCTACACCTTC

j_call: TRBJ1-5
v_call: TRBV10-3
d_call: .
clone_size: few
cdr3_aa: CAISRTGGIDQPQHF
cdr3_nt: TGTGCCATCAGTCGGACCGGGGGGATTGATCAGCCCCAGCATTTT

j_call: TRBJ1-4
v_call: TRBV12-5
d_call: TRBD1
clone_size: many
cdr3_aa: CASGLRTVDRRATNEKLFF
cdr3_nt: TGTGCTAGTGGTTTGAGGACCGTGGACAGGCGGGCAACTAATGAAAAACTGTTTTTT

j_call: TRBJ2-5
v_call: TRBV27
d_call: .
clone_size: many
cdr3_aa: CASSQGLWTGKETQYF
cdr3_nt: TGTGCCAGCAGTCAAGGGCTATGGACGGGAAAAGAGACCCAGTACTTC

j_call: TRBJ2-1
v_call: TRBV24-1
d_call: TRBD2
clone_size: many
cdr3_aa: CATSDSSGGPYNEQFF
cdr3_nt: TGTGCCACCAGTGATTCGTCGGGAGGGCCCTACAATGAGCAGTTCTTC

j_call: TRBJ1-3
v_call: TRBV7-2
d_call: .
clone_size: many
cdr3_aa: CASSPSGVQGGNTIYF
cdr3_nt: TGTGCCAGCAGCCCATCCGGGGTCCAAGGCGGAAACACCATATATTTT

j_call: TRBJ2-1
v_call: TRBV12-3/TRBV12-4
d_call: .
clone_size: .
cdr3_aa: CASRIGGNEQFF
cdr3_nt: TGTGCCAGCAGAATTGGCGGCAATGAGCAGTTCTTC

j_call: TRBJ2-3
v_call: TRBV2
d_call: TRBD2
clone_size: many
cdr3_aa: CASSEQAGGTDTQYF
cdr3_nt: TGTGCCAGCAGTGAACAAGCGGGGGGGACAGATACGCAGTATTTT

j_call: TRBJ2-1
v_call: TRBV7-9
d_call: TRBD2
clone_size: few
cdr3_aa: CASSLPSGRAGRDEQFF
cdr3_nt: TGTGCCAGCAGCTTACCCAGCGGGAGGGCCGGTAGGGATGAGCAGTTCTTC

j_call: TRBJ1-1
v_call: TRBV10-3
d_call: TRBD1
clone_size: .
cdr3_aa: CATTGTGMNTEAFF
cdr3_nt: TGTGCCACCACCGGGACAGGAATGAACACTGAAGCTTTCTTT

j_call: TRBJ2-7
v_call: TRBV5-6
d_call: TRBD2
clone_size: few
cdr3_aa: CASSRIAGSSYEQYF
cdr3_nt: TGTGCCAGCAGCAGAATAGCGGGTAGCTCCTACGAGCAGTACTTC

j_call: TRBJ1-4
v_call: TRBV6-7
d_call: .
clone_size: many
cdr3_aa: CASSSGEGDEKLFF
cdr3_nt: TGTGCCAGCAGTTCGGGAGAAGGGGATGAAAAACTGTTTTTT

j_call: TRBJ2-2
v_call: TRBV4-1
d_call: .
clone_size: .
cdr3_aa: CASSRRGEDTGELFF
cdr3_nt: TGCGCCAGCAGCCGCAGGGGCGAGGATACCGGGGAGCTGTTTTTT

j_call: TRBJ2-5
v_call: TRBV7-6
d_call: TRBD1
clone_size: many
cdr3_aa: CASSQGQGKGKTQYF
cdr3_nt: TGTGCCAGCAGCCAGGGACAGGGGAAGGGAAAGACCCAGTACTTC

j_call: TRBJ2-2
v_call: TRBV20-1
d_call: TRBD2
clone_size: .
cdr3_aa: CSARGLAGGPWNTGELFF
cdr3_nt: TGCAGTGCTAGGGGACTAGCGGGAGGGCCCTGGAACACCGGGGAGCTGTTTTTT

j_call: TRBJ1-1
v_call: TRBV9
d_call: .
clone_size: few
cdr3_aa: CASSVDPPGGSITEAFF
cdr3_nt: TGTGCCAGCAGCGTAGACCCCCCTGGGGGCAGTATCACTGAAGCTTTCTTT

j_call: TRBJ1-1
v_call: TRBV6-8
d_call: .
clone_size: .
cdr3_aa: CASSYSWSCDPNTEAFF
cdr3_nt: TGTGCCAGCAGTTACTCCTGGTCGTGCGACCCGAACACTGAAGCTTTCTTT

j_call: TRBJ2-3
v_call: TRBV12-3/TRBV12-4
d_call: .
clone_size: many
cdr3_aa: CASRLGFFGTDTQYF
cdr3_nt: TGTGCCAGCAGACTAGGGTTTTTCGGCACAGATACGCAGTATTTT

j_call: TRBJ2-5
v_call: TRBV27
d_call: .
clone_size: .
cdr3_aa: CASSFGRGGWTQYF
cdr3_nt: TGTGCCAGCAGTTTTGGCAGAGGTGGCTGGACCCAGTACTTC

j_call: TRBJ1-1
v_call: TRBV12-5
d_call: .
clone_size: few
cdr3_aa: CASGLGGLTNTEAFF
cdr3_nt: TGTGCTAGTGGCTTAGGAGGACTAACGAACACTGAAGCTTTCTTT

j_call: TRBJ1-1
v_call: TRBV4-1
d_call: .
clone_size: few
cdr3_aa: CASSQDPGSGTEAFF
cdr3_nt: TGCGCCAGCAGCCAAGATCCGGGGAGCGGGACTGAAGCTTTCTTT

j_call: TRBJ2-7
v_call: TRBV6-1
d_call: TRBD2
clone_size: .
cdr3_aa: CASSPRLAGGEFEQYF
cdr3_nt: TGTGCCAGCAGCCCCAGACTAGCGGGAGGGGAATTCGAGCAGTACTTC

j_call: TRBJ2-1
v_call: TRBV29-1
d_call: .
clone_size: .
cdr3_aa: CSYYSDSYNEQFF
cdr3_nt: TGCAGCTACTACTCAGATTCCTACAATGAGCAGTTCTTC

j_call: TRBJ2-1
v_call: TRBV6-6
d_call: TRBD1
clone_size: many
cdr3_aa: CASSGRTGSSYNEQFF
cdr3_nt: TGTGCCAGCAGTGGGCGGACAGGCAGCTCCTACAATGAGCAGTTCTTC

j_call: TRBJ2-7
v_call: TRBV2
d_call: .
clone_size: .
cdr3_aa: CASSDWVRHSSYEQYF
cdr3_nt: TGTGCCAGCAGTGACTGGGTGAGGCATAGCTCCTACGAGCAGTACTTC

j_call: TRBJ2-1
v_call: TRBV15
d_call: TRBD1
clone_size: .
cdr3_aa: CATSRAPTGANEQFF
cdr3_nt: TGTGCCACCAGCAGAGCTCCCACAGGGGCCAATGAGCAGTTCTTC

j_call: TRBJ2-1
v_call: TRBV10-3
d_call: TRBD2
clone_size: many
cdr3_aa: CAITSTSDSYNEQFF
cdr3_nt: TGTGCCATCACCTCTACTAGCGACTCCTACAATGAGCAGTTCTTC

j_call: TRBJ2-1
v_call: TRBV7-2
d_call: .
clone_size: many
cdr3_aa: CASSPSSHNEQFF
cdr3_nt: TGTGCCAGCAGCCCAAGCTCCCACAATGAGCAGTTCTTC

j_call: TRBJ2-5
v_call: TRBV12-3/TRBV12-4
d_call: TRBD1
clone_size: .
cdr3_aa: CASSVQGPLVQYF
cdr3_nt: TGTGCCAGCAGTGTACAGGGGCCCCTTGTCCAGTACTTC

j_call: TRBJ2-3
v_call: TRBV10-3
d_call: .
clone_size: few
cdr3_aa: CAITQSNAGTDTQYF
cdr3_nt: TGTGCCATCACCCAGTCGAATGCGGGAACAGATACGCAGTATTTT

j_call: TRBJ1-3
v_call: TRBV20-1
d_call: .
clone_size: .
cdr3_aa: CSARDRGRGNTIYF
cdr3_nt: TGCAGTGCTAGAGATCGCGGGCGCGGAAACACCATATATTTT

j_call: TRBJ2-1
v_call: TRBV28
d_call: TRBD1
clone_size: many
cdr3_aa: CASSLQRQGTYNEQFF
cdr3_nt: TGTGCCAGCAGTTTACAGAGACAGGGGACCTACAATGAGCAGTTCTTC

j_call: TRBJ1-5
v_call: TRBV20-1
d_call: .
clone_size: many
cdr3_aa: CSARRRDQPQHF
cdr3_nt: TGCAGTGCTAGACGCAGGGATCAGCCCCAGCATTTT

j_call: TRBJ2-7
v_call: TRBV4-3
d_call: .
clone_size: few
cdr3_aa: CASSRQRLGSYEQYF
cdr3_nt: TGCGCCAGCAGCCGACAACGCCTGGGGAGCTACGAGCAGTACTTC

j_call: TRBJ1-2
v_call: TRBV20-1
d_call: .
clone_size: .
cdr3_aa: CSLWADGYTF
cdr3_nt: TGCAGTCTTTGGGCGGATGGCTACACCTTC